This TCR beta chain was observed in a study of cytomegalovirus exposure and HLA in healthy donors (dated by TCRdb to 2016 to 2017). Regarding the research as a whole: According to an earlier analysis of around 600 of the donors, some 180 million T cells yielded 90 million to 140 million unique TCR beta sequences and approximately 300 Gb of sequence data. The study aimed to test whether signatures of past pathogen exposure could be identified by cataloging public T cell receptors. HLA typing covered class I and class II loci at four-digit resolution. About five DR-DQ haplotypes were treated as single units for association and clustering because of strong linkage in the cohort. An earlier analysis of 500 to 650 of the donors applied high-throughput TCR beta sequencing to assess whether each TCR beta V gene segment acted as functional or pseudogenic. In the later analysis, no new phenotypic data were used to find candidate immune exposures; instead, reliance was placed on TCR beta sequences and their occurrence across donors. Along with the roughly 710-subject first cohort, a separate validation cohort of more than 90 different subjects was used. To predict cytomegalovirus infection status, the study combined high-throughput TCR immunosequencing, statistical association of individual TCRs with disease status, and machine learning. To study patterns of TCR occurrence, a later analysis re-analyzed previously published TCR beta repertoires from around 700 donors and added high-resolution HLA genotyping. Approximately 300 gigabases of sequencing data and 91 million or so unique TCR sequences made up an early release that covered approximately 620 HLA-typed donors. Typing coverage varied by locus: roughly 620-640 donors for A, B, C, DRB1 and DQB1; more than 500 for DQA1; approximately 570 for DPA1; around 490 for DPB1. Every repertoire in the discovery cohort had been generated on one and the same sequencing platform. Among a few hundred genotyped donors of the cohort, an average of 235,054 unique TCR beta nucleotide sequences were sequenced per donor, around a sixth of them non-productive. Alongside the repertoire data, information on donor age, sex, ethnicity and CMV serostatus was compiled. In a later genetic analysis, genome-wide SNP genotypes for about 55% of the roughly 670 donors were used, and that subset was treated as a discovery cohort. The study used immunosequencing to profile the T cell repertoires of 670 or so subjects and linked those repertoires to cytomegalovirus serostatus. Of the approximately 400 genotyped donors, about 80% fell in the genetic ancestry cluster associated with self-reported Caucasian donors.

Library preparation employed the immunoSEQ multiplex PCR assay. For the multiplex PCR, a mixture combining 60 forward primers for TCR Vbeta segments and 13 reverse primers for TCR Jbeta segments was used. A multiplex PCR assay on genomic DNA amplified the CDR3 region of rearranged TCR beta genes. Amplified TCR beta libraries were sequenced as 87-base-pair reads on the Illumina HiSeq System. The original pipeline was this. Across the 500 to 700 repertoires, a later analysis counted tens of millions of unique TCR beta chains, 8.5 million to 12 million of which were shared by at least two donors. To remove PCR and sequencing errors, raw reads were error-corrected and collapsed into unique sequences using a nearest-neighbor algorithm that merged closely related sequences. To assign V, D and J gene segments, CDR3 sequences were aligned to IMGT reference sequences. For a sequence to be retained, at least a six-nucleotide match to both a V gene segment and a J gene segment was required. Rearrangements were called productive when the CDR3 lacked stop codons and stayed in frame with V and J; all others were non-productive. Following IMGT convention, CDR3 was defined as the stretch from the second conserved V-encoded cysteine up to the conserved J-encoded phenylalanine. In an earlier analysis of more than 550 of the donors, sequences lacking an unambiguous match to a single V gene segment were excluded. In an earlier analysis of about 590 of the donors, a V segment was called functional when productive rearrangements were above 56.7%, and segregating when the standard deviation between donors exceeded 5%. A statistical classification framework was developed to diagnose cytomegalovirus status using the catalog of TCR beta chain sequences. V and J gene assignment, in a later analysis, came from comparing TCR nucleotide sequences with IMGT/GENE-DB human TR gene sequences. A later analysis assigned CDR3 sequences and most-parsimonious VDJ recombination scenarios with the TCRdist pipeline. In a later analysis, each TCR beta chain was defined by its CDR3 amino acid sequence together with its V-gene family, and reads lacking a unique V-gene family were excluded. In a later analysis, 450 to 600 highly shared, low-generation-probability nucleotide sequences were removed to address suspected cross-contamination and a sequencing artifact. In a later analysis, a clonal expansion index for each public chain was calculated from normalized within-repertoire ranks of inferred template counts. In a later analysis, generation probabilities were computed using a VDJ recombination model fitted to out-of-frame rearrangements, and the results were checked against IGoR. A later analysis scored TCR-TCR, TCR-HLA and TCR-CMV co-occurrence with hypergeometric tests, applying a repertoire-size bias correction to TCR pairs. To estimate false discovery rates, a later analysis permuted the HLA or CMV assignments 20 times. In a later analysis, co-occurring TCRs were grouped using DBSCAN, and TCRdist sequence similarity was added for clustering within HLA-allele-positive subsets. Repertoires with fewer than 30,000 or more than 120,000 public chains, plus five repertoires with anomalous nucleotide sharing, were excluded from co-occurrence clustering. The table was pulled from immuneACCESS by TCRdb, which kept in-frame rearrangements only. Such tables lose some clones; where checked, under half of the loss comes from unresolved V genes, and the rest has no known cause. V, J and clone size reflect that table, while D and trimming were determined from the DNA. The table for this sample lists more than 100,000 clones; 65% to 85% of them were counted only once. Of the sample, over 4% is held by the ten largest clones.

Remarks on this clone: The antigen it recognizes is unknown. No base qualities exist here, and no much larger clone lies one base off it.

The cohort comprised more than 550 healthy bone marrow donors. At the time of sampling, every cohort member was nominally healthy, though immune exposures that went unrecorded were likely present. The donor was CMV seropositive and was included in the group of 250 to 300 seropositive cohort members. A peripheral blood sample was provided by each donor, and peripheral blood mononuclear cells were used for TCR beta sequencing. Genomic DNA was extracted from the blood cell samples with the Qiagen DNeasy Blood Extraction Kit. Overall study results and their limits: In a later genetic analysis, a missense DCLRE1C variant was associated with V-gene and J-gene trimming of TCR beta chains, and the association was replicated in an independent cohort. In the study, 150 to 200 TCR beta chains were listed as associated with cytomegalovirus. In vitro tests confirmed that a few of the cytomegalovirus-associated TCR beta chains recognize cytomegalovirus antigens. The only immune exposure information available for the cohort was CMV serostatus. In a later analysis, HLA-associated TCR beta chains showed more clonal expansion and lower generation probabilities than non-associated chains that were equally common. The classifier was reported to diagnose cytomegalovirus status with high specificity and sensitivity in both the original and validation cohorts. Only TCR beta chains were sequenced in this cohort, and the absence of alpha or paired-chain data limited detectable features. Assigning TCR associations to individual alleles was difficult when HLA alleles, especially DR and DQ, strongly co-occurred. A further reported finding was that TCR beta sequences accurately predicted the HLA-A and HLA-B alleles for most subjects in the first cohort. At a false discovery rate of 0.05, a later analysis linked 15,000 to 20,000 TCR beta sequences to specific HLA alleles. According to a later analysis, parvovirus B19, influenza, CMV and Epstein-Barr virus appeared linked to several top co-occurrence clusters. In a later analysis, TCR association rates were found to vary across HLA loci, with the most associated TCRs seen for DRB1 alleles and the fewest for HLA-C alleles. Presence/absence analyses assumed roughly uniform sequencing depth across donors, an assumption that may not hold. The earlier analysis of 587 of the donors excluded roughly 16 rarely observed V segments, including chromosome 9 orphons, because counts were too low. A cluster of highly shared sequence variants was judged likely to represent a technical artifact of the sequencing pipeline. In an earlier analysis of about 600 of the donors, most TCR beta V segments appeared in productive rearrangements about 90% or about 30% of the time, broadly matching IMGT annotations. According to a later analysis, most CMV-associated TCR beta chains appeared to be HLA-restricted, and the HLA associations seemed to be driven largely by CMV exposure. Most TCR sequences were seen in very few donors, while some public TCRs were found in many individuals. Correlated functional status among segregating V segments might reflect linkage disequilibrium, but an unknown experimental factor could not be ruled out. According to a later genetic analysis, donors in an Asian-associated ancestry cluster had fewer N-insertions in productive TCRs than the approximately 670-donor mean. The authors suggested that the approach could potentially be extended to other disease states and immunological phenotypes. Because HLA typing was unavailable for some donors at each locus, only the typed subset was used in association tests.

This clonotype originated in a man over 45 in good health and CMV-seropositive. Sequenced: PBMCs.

The CDR3 amino acid sequence is: CASGKLFSGGPGNEQFF. The DNA sequence is as follows: TGTGCCAGTGGGAAGCTCTTTTCGGGAGGGCCGGGCAATGAGCAGTTCTTC. The chain is made from TRBV19 and TRBJ2-1; a stretch of 8 junction bases matches TRBD2. CDR1 and CDR2 are drawn from the germline V gene (reference sequence): LNHDA, SQIVND. The germline V and J ends show losses of 8 bases and 6 bases respectively, and no gene match explains 18 bases of the junction. There are 17 amino acids in the CDR3, from cysteine to phenylalanine inclusive. Kept here is only the CDR3 DNA, which spans 51 bases and is read in frame from base 1.